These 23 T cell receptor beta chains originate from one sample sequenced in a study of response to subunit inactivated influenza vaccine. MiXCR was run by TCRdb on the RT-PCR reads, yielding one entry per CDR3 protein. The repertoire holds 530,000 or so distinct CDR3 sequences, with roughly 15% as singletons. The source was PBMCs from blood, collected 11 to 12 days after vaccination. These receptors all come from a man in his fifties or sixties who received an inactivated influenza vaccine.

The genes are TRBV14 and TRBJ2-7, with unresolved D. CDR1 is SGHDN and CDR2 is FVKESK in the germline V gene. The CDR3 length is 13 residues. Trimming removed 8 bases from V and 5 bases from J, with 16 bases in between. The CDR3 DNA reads TGTGCCAGCGGTAGTAGCTTGGATGACGAGCAGTACTTC. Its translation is CASGSSLDDEQYF.

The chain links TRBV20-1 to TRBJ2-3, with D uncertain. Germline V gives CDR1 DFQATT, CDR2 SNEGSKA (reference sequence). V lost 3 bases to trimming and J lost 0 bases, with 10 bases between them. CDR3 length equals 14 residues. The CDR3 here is CSASTTSSTDTQYF. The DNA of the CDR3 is TGCAGTGCTAGTACTACCTCTAGCACAGATACGCAGTATTTT.

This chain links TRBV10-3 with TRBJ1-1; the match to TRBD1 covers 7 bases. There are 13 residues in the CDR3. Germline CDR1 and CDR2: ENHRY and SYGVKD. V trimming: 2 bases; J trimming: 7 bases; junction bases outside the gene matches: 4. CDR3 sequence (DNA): TGTGCCATCAGTGAGGGGCGGGACAGTGAAGCTTTCTTT. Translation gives CAISEGRDSEAFF.

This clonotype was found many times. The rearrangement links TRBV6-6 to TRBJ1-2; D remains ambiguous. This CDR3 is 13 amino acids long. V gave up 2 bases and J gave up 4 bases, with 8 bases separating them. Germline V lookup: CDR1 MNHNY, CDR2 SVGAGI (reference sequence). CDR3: CASSYGESYGYTF. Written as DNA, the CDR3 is TGTGCCAGCAGTTACGGAGAAAGCTATGGCTACACCTTC.

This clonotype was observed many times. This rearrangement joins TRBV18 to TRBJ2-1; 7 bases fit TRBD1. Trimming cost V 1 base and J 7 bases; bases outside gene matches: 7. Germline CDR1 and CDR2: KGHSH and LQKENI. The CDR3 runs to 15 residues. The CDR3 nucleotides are TGTGCCAGCTCACCACGACAGGGACGTGGTAATGAGCAGTTCTTC. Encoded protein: CASSPRQGRGNEQFF.

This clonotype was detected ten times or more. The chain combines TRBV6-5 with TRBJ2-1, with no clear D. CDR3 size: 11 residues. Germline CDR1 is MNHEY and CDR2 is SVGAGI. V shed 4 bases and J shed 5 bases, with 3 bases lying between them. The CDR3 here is CASSSHNEQFF. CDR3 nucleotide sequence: TGTGCCAGCAGTTCGCACAATGAGCAGTTCTTC.

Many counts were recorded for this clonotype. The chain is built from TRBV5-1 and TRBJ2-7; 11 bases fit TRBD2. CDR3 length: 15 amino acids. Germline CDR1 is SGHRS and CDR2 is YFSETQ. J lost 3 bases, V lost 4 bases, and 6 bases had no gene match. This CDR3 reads CASSPAGTSGYEQYF. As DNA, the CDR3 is TGCGCCAGCAGCCCCGCCGGGACTAGCGGCTACGAGCAGTACTTC.

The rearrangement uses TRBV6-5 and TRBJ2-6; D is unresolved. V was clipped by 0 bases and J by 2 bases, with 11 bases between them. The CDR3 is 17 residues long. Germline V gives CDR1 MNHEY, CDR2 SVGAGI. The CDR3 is CASSYSYMGPGANVLTF. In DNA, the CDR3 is TGTGCCAGCAGTTACTCCTACATGGGCCCTGGGGCCAACGTCCTGACTTTC.

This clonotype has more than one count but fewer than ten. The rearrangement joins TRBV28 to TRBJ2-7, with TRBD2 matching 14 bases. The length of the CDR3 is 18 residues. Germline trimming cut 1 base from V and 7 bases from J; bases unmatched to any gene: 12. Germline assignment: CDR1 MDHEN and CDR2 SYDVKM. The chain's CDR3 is CASSLSLRTSGRPREQYF. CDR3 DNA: TGTGCCAGCAGTTTATCACTAAGGACTAGCGGGAGGCCGAGAGAGCAGTACTTC.

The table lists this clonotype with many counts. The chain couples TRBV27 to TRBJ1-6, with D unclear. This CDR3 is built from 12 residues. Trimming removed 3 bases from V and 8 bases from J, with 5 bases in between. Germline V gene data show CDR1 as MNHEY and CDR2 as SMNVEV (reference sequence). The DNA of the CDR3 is TGTGCCAGCAGTTTTCCGGATTCACCCCTCCACTTT. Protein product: CASSFPDSPLHF.

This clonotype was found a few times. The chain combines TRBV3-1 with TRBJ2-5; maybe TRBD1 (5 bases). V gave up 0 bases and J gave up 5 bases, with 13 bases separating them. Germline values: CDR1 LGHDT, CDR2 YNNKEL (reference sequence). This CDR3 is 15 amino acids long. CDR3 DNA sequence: TGTGCCAGCAGCCAAGATGGGGCGGTTAGGGAGACCCAGTACTTC. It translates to CASSQDGAVRETQYF.

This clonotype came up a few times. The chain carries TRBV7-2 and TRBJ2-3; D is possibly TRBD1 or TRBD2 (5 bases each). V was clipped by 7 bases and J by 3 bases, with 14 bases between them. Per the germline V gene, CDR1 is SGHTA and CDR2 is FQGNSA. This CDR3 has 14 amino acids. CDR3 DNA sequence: TGTGCCAGCAAAGCCGGGACCCTAACAGATACGCAGTATTTT. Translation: CASKAGTLTDTQYF.

The CDR3 loop reads CASSQDAGRNTEAFF. The CDR3 DNA reads as TGCGCCAGCAGCCAAGACGCGGGCCGGAACACTGAAGCTTTCTTT. V usage is TRBV4-1 and J usage is TRBJ1-1; D unresolved. Between the trimmed V and J ends, which lost 0 bases and 1 base, there was a span of 9 bases. The germline CDR1 and CDR2 sequences are MGHRA and YSYEKL. This CDR3 has 15 residues.

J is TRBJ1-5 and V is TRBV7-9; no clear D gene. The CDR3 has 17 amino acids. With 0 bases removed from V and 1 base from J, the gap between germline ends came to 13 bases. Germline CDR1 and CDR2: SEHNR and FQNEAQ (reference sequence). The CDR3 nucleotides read TGTGCCAGCAGCTTAGCGGGTCAGGACCTAAGCAATCAGCCCCAGCATTTT. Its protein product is CASSLAGQDLSNQPQHF.

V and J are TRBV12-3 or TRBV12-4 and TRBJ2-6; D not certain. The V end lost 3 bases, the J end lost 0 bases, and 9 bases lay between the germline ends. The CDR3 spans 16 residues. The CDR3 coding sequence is TGTGCCAGCAGTTTCTCTTTCCTCTCTGGGGCCAACGTCCTGACTTTC. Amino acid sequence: CASSFSFLSGANVLTF.

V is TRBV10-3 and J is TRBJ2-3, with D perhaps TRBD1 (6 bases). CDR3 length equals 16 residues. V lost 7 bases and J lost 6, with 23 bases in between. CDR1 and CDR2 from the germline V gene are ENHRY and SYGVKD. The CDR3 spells CAITPKPGTKVDTQYF. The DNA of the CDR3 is TGTGCCATCACCCCCAAACCTGGGACAAAAGTGGATACGCAGTATTTT.

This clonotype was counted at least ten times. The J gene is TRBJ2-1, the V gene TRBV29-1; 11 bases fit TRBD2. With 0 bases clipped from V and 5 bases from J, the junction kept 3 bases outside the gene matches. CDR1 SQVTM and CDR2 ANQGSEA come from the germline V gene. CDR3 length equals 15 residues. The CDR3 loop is CSVEEVGLADNEQFF. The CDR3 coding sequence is TGCAGCGTTGAAGAGGTGGGACTAGCGGACAATGAGCAGTTCTTC.

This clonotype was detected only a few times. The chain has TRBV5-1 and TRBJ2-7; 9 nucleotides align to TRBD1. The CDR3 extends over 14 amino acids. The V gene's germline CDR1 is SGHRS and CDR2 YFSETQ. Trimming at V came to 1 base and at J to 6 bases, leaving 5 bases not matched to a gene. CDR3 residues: CASSLRQGGSEQYF. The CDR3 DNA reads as TGCGCCAGCAGCTTGAGACAGGGGGGGTCCGAGCAGTACTTC.

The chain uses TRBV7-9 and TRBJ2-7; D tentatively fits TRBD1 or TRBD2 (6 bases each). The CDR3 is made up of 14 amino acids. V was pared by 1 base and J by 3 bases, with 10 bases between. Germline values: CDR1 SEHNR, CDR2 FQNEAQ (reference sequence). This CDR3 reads CASSLEGGHYEQYF. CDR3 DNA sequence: TGTGCCAGCAGCTTAGAGGGGGGACACTACGAGCAGTACTTC.

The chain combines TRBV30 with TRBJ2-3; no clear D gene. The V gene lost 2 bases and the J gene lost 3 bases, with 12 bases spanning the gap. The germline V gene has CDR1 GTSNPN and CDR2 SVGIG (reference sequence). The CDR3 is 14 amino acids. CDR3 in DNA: TGTGCCTGGAGTAGCAGTTTCCTTACAGATACGCAGTATTTT. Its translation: CAWSSSFLTDTQYF.

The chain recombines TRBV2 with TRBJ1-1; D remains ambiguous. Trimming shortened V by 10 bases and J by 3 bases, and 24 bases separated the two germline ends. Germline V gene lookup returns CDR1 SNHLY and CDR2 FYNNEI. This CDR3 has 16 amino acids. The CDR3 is CATLAWSLRGDTEAFF. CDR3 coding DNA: TGTGCCACGCTCGCCTGGTCACTCCGCGGGGACACTGAAGCTTTCTTT.

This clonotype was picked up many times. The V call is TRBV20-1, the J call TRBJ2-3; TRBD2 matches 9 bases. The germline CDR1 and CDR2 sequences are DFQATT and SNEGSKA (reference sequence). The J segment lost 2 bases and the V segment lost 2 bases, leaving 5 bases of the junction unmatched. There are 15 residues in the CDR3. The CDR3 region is CSARTSGWPTDTQYF. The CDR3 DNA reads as TGCAGTGCTAGAACTAGCGGGTGGCCCACAGATACGCAGTATTTT.

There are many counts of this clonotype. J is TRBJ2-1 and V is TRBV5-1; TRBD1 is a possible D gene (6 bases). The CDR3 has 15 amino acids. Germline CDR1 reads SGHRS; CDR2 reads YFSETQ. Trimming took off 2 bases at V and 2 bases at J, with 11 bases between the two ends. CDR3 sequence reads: CASSFGDTTYNEQFF. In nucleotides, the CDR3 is TGCGCCAGCAGCTTCGGGGACACCACCTACAATGAGCAGTTCTTC.